Listed here are 7 T cell receptor beta chains from one sample, sequenced in a study of blood T cell repertoires in COVID-19. The assay was immunoSEQ multiplex PCR, and TCRdb's table has in-frame clones only and misses some. The sample contains about 74,000 clones, roughly 83% of which appear only once. Sequencing input: peripheral blood. Receptor source: a man aged 45-65 years with active COVID-19.

This clone was found a few times. The CDR3 DNA is TGTGCCAGCAGCACAGACAGGGGAGGAATTGGGACCCAGTACTTC. This translates into CASSTDRGGIGTQYF. The chain combines TRBV27 with TRBJ2-5, with 8 bases lining up with TRBD1. V shed 6 bases and J 7 bases; nucleotides not matched to a gene: 13. The CDR3 runs 15 residues. Germline V lookup: CDR1 MNHEY, CDR2 SMNVEV (reference sequence).

The V call is TRBV7-8, the J call TRBJ1-5, with TRBD1 matching over 9 bases. V gave up 5 bases and J gave up 4 bases; unmatched junction bases: 12. Germline V CDR1 and CDR2: SGHVS, FQNEAQ. CDR3 length: 17 residues. The CDR3 loop is CASSPPRRTGVNQPQHF. CDR3 in DNA: TGTGCCAGCAGCCCGCCTAGGAGGACAGGGGTGAATCAGCCCCAGCATTTT.

This clone was picked up one time. The chain combines TRBV30 with TRBJ1-2; TRBD1 is a possible D gene (5 bases). The V end lost 3 bases, the J end lost 0 bases, and 14 bases lay between the germline ends. Germline CDR1 GTSNPN, CDR2 SVGIG (reference sequence). This CDR3 is built from 15 residues. The CDR3 spells CAWRGLFPANYGYTF. CDR3 in DNA: TGTGCCTGGAGGGGACTTTTCCCAGCTAACTATGGCTACACCTTC.

The genes are TRBV19 and TRBJ2-1, with TRBD2 matching 12 bases. Germline assignment: CDR1 LNHDA and CDR2 SQIVND (reference sequence). This CDR3 contains 15 residues. V trimming: 5 bases; J trimming: 6 bases; junction bases outside the gene matches: 5. The CDR3 nucleotides are TGTGCCAGTAGTCCCCTAGCGGGAGGGCCCAATGAGCAGTTCTTC. It encodes CASSPLAGGPNEQFF.

J is TRBJ1-2 and V is TRBV6-6, with no clear D. The CDR3 consists of 12 residues. Germline loops: CDR1 MNHNY, CDR2 SVGAGI (reference sequence). The V end was cut by 2 bases, the J end by 14 bases, with 15 bases between. The CDR3 DNA reads as TGTGCCAGCAGTTACGCCTTTCCAGGCGGGACCTTC. It is translated as CASSYAFPGGTF.

The rearrangement joins TRBV5-4 to TRBJ2-7, with 7 bases matching TRBD1. Germline V CDR1 and CDR2: SGHNT, YYREEE (reference sequence). With V trimmed by 4 bases and J by 2 bases, 6 bases remained unmatched. There are 14 residues in the CDR3. This CDR3 reads CASSLSDRAYEQYF. CDR3 coding DNA: TGTGCCAGCAGCCTCAGCGACAGGGCCTACGAGCAGTACTTC.

The J gene is TRBJ1-2, the V gene TRBV19; D not resolved. CDR1 and CDR2 from the germline V gene are LNHDA and SQIVND (reference sequence). This CDR3 region has 15 residues. Trimming took 1 base from V and 4 from J, leaving 13 bases between them. The chain's CDR3 is CASSIGALNSYGYTF. The CDR3 nucleotides read TGTGCCAGTAGTATAGGAGCACTGAACAGCTATGGCTACACCTTC. Full variable domain (remainder filled in from reference TRBV19 and TRBJ1-2): DGGITQSPKYLFRKEGQNVTLSCEQNLNHDAMYWYRQDPGQGLRLIYYSQIVNDFQKGDIAEGYSVSREKKESFPLTVTSAQKNPTAFYLCASSIGALNSYGYTFGSGTRLTVV.